Here is one T cell receptor beta chain with its context. Its antigen is still unknown. The sample comes from a study of vaccination and CD4 T cells after COVID-19. In the study overall: Two Hispanic individuals were among six male and four female convalescent patients. The study, taken as a whole, reports: Median SARS-CoV-2-reactive clonotype numbers went up from around 20 to 38, but not significantly.

Oncomine TCR Beta short-read sequencing was applied to DNA from cultured CD4+ T cells. A single record per CDR3 protein comes from TCRdb applying MiXCR to the PCR reads. The sample holds approximately 20,000 distinct CDR3 sequences, roughly 50% seen once. Documented treatment: approximately nine-day PBMC culture with coronavirus spike peptide pools or control peptides (ViraFEST assay). With fresh IL-2 medium, half the medium was replaced on days 3 and 7. The V and J ends lost 5 bases and 2 bases, in that order; junction bases with no gene match: 12. CDR3 size: 17 residues. Germline lookup yields CDR1 SEHNR and CDR2 FQNEAQ (reference sequence).

This clonotype originated in a human donor who had recovered from COVID-19. The chain uses TRBV7-9 and TRBJ2-3, with TRBD2 matching over 8 bases. Here the sequenced sample was CD4+ T cells from blood, cultured in vitro, taken after SARS-CoV-2 vaccination. The CDR3 region has the DNA TGTGCCAGCAGCCCGGTGGCTAGCGGGTCGACCACAGATACGCAGTATTTT. It encodes CASSPVASGSTTDTQYF.